Below, one TCR beta chain is given with its context. The antigen is not known. Germline V CDR1 and CDR2: LGHNA, YNFKEQ. V lost 4 bases and J lost 7; bases outside the gene matches: 18. The CDR3 sequence is 19 residues long. It was with a sample-barcoded 5' primer and a J-beta primer mix that a second PCR of about 6 to 12 cycles was run. One entry per CDR3 protein, called by TCRdb with MiXCR from the 5' RACE reads. The data contain 700,000 to 950,000 distinct CDR3 sequences, about three fifths of them singletons. This sample stems from a study of blood T cells in healthy people across ages. Every participating donor contributed 9.5 to 10 milliliters of peripheral blood through a draw. Every sample gave at least 5 micrograms of total RNA when it was extracted. Study-level findings and limits: Older age coincided with a roughly linear decline in TCR beta diversity per million T cells.

What was sequenced was blood. The TCR originated in a man under 40 in good health. This sequence joins TRBV4-2 and TRBJ2-1, with TRBD2 identical over 11 bases. CDR3 bases: TGTGCCAGCAGCCGGGGCTTGGTGATAGCGGGAGGGCTCTTAAATGAGCAGTTCTTC. It encodes CASSRGLVIAGGLLNEQFF.